The present T cell receptor beta chain was sequenced within a study of T cells after yellow fever vaccination (dated by TCRdb to about 2019). About the study as a whole: The SMART-Seq v4 Ultra Low Input RNA kit was used to prepare libraries from fractions with low cell numbers. Bulk TCR alpha and beta repertoires were sequenced longitudinally to track T-cell clones before and after primary and booster YFV17D yellow fever vaccination. The cohort comprised two healthy male donors, one aged 18 to 30 and one aged 30 to 39 years. Blood was collected at multiple timepoints before and after primary and secondary immunization, and bulk PBMC replicates and cell subsets were isolated.

TCR cDNA was made using 5'RACE template switching, a step that added a universal primer site and unique molecular identifiers. Priming of cDNA synthesis was performed from both the TCR alpha and TCR beta constant segments. Library amplification involved two PCR steps, and the second step added sample barcodes and sequencing adapters. Sequencing of the libraries was done on either Illumina HiSeq 2500 (2x100 bp) or NovaSeq (2x150 bp). The study's processing was this. Reads were demultiplexed and collapsed into UMI consensus sequences with MIGEC, and V(D)J alignment was performed with MiXCR. Vaccine-responding clonotypes were identified with edgeR using replicate PBMC samples, with FDR below 0.01 and a log2 fold change above 5 up to day 15 being required. CD4 or CD8 identity was assigned to each bulk clonotype according to whether the clonotype was present at higher abundance in the sequenced CD4 repertoire or the sequenced CD8 repertoire. TCRdb reanalyzed the raw reads on its own, using fastp at Q25 for trimming and MiXCR for clone calling, and kept in-frame beta chains. Rows are unified per CDR3 protein, each entry keeping the most common DNA and genes. TCRdb assigned the V and J calls; the authors' analysis was not used. The sample has about 69,000 distinct CDR3 sequences on record, roughly 6% of them singletons. The ten largest clonotypes hold less than 2.5% of the sample.

The table lists this clonotype with many counts. It has no known antigen specificity. Per-base qualities were not stored, and no clone one base away is much larger. The intended sense of this specimen's treatment or condition label: live attenuated yellow fever vaccine strain. PBMCs were isolated from peripheral blood using a standard Ficoll-Paque protocol. Dynabeads CD4 and CD8 positive selection kits were used to isolate the CD4 and CD8 T-cell fractions. TriZol was used to extract RNA from bulk PBMCs, from CD4 and CD8 fractions, and from dextramer-positive and dextramer-negative fractions. Its CDR3 holds 16 amino acids, cysteine through phenylalanine. Solely the CDR3 DNA is kept, with 48 bases framed from the first base. V and J lose 2 bases and 7 bases, and a span of 21 bases separates them. CDR1 and CDR2 are read off the germline V gene (reference sequence) as DFQATT and SNEGSKA. Overall results and qualifications from the work: After the booster, most clones that had expanded after primary vaccination were detected again (about 97% of CD4 and roughly 86% of CD8), suggesting broad maintenance of memory. Computational filtering was required because FACS-sorted repertoires could contain abundant contaminating clonotypes from the bulk population. The study included only two donors, which limits how far the findings can be generalized. A small share of clonotypes was detected in both CD4 and CD8 compartments, with the overlap likely arising from convergent recombination. The secondary T-cell response was weaker than the primary response but faster, peaking on day 5 instead of day 15.

Recombination linked TRBV20-1 to TRBJ2-1; the D call is possibly TRBD1 or TRBD2, each sharing 5 bases. The input for sequencing was CD4+ T cells sorted from PBMCs, taken roughly 14 days after the first yellow fever vaccination. This clonotype was sampled from a young man who received the YFV17D yellow fever vaccine. Here is the DNA: TGCAGTGCTAGACCCACTAGGGGCTCGGCATGGAATGAGCAGTTCTTC. It specifies CSARPTRGSAWNEQFF.